This T cell receptor beta chain was obtained from a study of a mutant IDH1 vaccine in newly diagnosed glioma. For the study at large: Visit timing is recorded as week 35 for V12 and week 47 for V13.

The protocol was immunoSEQ multiplex PCR, while the TCRdb copy is restricted to in-frame clones and leaves out a portion. The profile shows roughly 34,000 clones, 75% to 95% of them singletons. About this clone itself: Its antigen is not identified.

As for time point: week 47, end of study. Each vaccine dose was 300 ug of mutant IDH1 20-mer peptide, with topical imiquimod. This sample comprised PBMCs, obtained from a glioma patient whose treatment included an IDH1 peptide vaccine. The clonotype was recovered from a woman in her thirties or forties with glioma.

CDR3 region: CASSLLRGAYNEQFF. CDR3 nucleotide sequence: TGTGCCAGCAGCCTATTAAGGGGGGCTTACAATGAGCAGTTCTTC. This chain connects TRBV2 to TRBJ2-1; tentatively, D is TRBD1 or TRBD2 (6 bases each). The CDR3 spans 15 residues. In germline, CDR1 is SNHLY, CDR2 FYNNEI. The germline V and J ends were trimmed by 6 bases and 4 bases, with 16 bases remaining between them.